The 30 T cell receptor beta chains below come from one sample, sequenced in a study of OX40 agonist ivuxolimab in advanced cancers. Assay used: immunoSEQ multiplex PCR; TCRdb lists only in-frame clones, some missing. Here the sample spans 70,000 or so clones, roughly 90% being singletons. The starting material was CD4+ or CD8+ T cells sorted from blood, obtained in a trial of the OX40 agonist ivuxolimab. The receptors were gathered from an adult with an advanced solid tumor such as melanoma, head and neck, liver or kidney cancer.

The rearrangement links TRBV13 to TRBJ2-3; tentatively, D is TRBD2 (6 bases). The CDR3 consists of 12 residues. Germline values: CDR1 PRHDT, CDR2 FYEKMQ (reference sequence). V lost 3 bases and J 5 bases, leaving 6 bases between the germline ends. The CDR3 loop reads CASSLGGDTQYF. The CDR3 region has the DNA TGTGCCAGCAGCTTGGGGGGAGATACGCAGTATTTT.

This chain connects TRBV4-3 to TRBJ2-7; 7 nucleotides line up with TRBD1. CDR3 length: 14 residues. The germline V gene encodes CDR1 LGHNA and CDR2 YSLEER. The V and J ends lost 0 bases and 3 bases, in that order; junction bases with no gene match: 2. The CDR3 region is CASSQDGTVYEQYF. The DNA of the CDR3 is TGCGCCAGCAGCCAAGATGGGACAGTCTACGAGCAGTACTTC.

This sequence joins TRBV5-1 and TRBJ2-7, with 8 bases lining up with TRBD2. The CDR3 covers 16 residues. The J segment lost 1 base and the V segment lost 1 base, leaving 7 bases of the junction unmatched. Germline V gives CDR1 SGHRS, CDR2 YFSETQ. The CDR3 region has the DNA TGCGCCAGCAGCTTGAACGTGGCGGGGGGTTCCTACGAGCAGTACTTC. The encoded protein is CASSLNVAGGSYEQYF.

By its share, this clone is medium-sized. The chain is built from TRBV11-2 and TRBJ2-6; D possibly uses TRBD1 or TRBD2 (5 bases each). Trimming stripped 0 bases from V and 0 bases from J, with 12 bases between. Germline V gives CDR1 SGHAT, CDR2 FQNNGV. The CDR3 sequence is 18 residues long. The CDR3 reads CASSLDPPGASGANVLTF. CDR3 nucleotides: TGTGCCAGCAGCTTAGATCCCCCCGGGGCCTCTGGGGCCAACGTCCTGACTTTC.

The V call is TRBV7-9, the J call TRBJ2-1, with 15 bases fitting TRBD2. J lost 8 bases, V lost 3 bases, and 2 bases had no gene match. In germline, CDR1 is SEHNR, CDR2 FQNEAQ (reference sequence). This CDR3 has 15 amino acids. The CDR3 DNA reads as TGTGCCAGCAGCTTCGGACTAGCGGGGGGGTATGAGCAGTTCTTC. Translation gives CASSFGLAGGYEQFF.

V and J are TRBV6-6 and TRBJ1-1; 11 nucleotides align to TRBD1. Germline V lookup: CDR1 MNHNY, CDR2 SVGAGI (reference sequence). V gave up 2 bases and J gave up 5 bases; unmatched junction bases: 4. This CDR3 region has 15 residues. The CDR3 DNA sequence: TGTGCCAGCAGTTACGGGGACAGGGGGAGGACTGAAGCTTTCTTT. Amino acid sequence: CASSYGDRGRTEAFF.

The chain's CDR3 is CASEGRTANTGELFF. CDR3 DNA: TGTGCCAGCGAGGGGAGGACGGCGAACACCGGGGAGCTGTTTTTT. The chain recombines TRBV7-9 with TRBJ2-2; maybe TRBD2 (6 bases). The CDR3 totals 15 residues. The V gene's germline CDR1 is SEHNR and CDR2 FQNEAQ (reference sequence). Trimming took 8 bases from V and 0 from J, leaving 13 bases between them.

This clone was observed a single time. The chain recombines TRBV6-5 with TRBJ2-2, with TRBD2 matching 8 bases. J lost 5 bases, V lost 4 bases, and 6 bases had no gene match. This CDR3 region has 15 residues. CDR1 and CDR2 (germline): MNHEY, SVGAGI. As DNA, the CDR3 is TGTGCCAGCAGTTTAGCGGGGAGTTGGACCGGGGAGCTGTTTTTT. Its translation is CASSLAGSWTGELFF.

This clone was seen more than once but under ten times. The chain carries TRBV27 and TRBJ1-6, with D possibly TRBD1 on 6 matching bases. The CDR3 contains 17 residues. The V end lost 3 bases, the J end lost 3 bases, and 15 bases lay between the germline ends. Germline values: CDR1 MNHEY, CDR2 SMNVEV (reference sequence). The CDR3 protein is CASSFTPTGNYNSPLHF. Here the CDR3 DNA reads TGTGCCAGCAGTTTCACACCCACAGGGAACTATAATTCACCCCTCCACTTT.

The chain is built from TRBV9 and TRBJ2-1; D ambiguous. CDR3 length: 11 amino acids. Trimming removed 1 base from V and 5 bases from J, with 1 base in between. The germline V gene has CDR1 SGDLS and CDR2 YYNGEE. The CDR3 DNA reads TGTGCCAGCAGCGTAAACAATGAGCAGTTCTTC. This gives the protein CASSVNNEQFF.

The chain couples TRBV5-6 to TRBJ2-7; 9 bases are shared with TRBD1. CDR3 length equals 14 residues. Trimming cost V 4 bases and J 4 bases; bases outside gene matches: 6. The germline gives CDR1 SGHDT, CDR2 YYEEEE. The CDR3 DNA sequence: TGTGCCAGCAGCGTGGGACAGGGTGCGTACGAGCAGTACTTC. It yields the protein CASSVGQGAYEQYF.

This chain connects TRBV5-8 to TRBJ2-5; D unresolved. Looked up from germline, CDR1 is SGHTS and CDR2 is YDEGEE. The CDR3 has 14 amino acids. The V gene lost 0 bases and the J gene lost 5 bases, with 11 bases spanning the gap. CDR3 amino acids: CASSLGQVRETQYF. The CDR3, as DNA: TGTGCCAGCAGCTTGGGGCAGGTTAGGGAGACCCAGTACTTC.

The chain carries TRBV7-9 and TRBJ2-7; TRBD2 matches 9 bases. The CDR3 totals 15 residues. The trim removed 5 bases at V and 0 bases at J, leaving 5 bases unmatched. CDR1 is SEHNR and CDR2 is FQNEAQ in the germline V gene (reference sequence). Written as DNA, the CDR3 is TGTGCCAGCAGCGCTAGCGGGGATAGCTCCTACGAGCAGTACTTC. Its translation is CASSASGDSSYEQYF.

CDR3 amino acids: CASSQEVTGTEQYF. The CDR3 region has the DNA TGCGCCAGCAGCCAAGAAGTCACGGGTACTGAGCAGTACTTC. The chain links TRBV4-3 to TRBJ2-5, with D unresolved. Germline-derived CDR1 and CDR2 are LGHNA and YSLEER. Trimming took off 0 bases at V and 11 bases at J, with 16 bases between the two ends. The CDR3 totals 14 residues.

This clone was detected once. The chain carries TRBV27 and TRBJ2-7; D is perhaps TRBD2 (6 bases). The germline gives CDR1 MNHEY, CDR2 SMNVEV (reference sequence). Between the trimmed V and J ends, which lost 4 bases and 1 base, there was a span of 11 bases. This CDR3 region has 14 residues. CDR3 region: CASSYGGLSYEQYF. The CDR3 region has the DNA TGTGCCAGCAGTTATGGAGGGCTATCCTACGAGCAGTACTTC.

The CDR3 loop is CASSLAGVLETQYF. CDR3 DNA sequence: TGTGCCAGCAGCCTAGCGGGGGTTCTAGAGACCCAGTACTTC. The chain couples TRBV7-3 to TRBJ2-5; 10 bases map to TRBD2. The CDR3 totals 14 residues. V lost 5 bases to trimming and J lost 4 bases; unmatched junction nucleotides: 4. Germline values: CDR1 SGHTA, CDR2 FQGTGA.

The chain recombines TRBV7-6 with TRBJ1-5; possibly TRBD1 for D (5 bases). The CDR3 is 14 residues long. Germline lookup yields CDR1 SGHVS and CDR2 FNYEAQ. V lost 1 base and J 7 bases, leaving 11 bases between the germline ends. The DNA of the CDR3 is TGTGCCAGCAGCTTAGTGATAGGGGCACAGCCCCAGCATTTT. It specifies CASSLVIGAQPQHF. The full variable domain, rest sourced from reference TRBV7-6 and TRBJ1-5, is GAGVSQSPRYKVTKRGQDVALRCDPISGHVSLYWYRQALGQGPEFLTYFNYEAQQDKSGLPNDRFSAERPEGSISTLTIQRTEQRDSAMYRCASSLVIGAQPQHFGDGTRLSIL.

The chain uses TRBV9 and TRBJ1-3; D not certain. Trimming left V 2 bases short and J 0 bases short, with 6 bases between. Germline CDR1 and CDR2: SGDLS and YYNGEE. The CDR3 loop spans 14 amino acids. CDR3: CASSVGNSGNTIYF. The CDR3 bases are TGTGCCAGCAGCGTGGGGAACTCTGGAAACACCATATATTTT.

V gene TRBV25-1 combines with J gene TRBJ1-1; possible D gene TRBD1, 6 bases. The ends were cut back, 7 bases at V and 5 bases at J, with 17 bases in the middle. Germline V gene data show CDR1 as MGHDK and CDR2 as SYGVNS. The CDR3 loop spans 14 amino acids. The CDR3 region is CASKVGPGVTEAFF. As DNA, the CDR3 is TGTGCCAGCAAGGTAGGGCCAGGGGTGACTGAAGCTTTCTTT.

In DNA, the CDR3 is TGTGCCAGCAGCTTGGACCAGGGAGATGAAAAACTGTTTTTT. Translation gives CASSLDQGDEKLFF. The V and J genes are TRBV5-7 and TRBJ1-4; D perhaps matches TRBD1 (5 bases). TRBV5-7 is sorted into the ORF group, with uncertain function. V gave up 0 bases and J gave up 6 bases, with 9 bases separating them. The CDR3 runs to 14 residues.

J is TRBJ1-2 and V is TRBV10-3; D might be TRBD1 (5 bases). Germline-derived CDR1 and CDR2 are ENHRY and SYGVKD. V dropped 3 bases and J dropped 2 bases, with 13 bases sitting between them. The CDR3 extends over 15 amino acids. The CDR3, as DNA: TGTGCCATCAGTGAAGGGGAGGGATTCAACTATGGCTACACCTTC. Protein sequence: CAISEGEGFNYGYTF.

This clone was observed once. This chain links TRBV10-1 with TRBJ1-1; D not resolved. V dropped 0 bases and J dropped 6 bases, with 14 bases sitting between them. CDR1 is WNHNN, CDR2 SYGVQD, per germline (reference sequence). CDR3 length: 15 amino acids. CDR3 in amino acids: CASSESSVLNAEAFF. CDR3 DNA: TGCGCCAGCAGTGAGTCGTCTGTGCTTAACGCTGAAGCTTTCTTT.

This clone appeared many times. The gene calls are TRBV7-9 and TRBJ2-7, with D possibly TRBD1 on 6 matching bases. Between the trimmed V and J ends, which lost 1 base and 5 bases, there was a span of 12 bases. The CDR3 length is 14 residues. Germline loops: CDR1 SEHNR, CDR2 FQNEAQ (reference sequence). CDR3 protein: CASSLGLRGDEQYF. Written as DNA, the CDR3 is TGTGCCAGCAGCTTAGGGCTCAGGGGCGACGAGCAGTACTTC.

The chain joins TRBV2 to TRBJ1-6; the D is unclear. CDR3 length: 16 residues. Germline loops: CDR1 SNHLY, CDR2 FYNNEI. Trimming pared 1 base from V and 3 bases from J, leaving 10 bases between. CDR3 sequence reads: CASSEDGGLYNSPLHF. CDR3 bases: TGTGCCAGCAGTGAAGACGGAGGGCTCTATAATTCACCCCTCCACTTT.

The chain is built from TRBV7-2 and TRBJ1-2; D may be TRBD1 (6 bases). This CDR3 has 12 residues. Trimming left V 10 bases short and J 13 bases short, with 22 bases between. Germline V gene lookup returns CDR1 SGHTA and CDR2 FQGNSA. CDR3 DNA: TGTGCCAAATCGGACGTAGGGGGGGGACCCACCTTC. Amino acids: CAKSDVGGGPTF.

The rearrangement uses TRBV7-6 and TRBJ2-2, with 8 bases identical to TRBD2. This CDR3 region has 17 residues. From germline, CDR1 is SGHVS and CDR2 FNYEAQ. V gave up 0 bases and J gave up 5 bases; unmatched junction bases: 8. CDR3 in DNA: TGTGCCAGCAGCTTAGCGCCTTCGGGGGGGACTACCGGGGAGCTGTTTTTT. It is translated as CASSLAPSGGTTGELFF.

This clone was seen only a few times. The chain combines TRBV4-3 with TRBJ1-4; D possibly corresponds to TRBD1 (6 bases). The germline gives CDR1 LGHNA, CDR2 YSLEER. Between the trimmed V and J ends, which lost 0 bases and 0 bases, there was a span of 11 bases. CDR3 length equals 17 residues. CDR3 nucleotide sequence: TGCGCCAGCAGCCAAGATAGCGGGACAACAACTAATGAAAAACTGTTTTTT. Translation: CASSQDSGTTTNEKLFF.

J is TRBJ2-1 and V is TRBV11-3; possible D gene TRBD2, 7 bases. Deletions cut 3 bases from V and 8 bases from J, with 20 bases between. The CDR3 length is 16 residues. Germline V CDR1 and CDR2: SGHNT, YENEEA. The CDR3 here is CASSFGPGGGQYEQFF. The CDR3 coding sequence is TGTGCCAGCAGCTTCGGTCCCGGCGGGGGACAATATGAGCAGTTCTTC.

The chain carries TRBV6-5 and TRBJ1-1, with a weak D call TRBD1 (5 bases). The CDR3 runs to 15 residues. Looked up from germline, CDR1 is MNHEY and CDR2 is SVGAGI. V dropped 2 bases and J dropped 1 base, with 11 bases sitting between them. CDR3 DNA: TGTGCCAGCAGTTACGTGCGTCAGGGGAACACTGAAGCTTTCTTT. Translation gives CASSYVRQGNTEAFF.

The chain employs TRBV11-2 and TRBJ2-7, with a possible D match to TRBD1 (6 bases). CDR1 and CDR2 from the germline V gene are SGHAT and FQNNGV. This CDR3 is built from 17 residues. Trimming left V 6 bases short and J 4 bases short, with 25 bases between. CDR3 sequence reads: CASSPSRFGDTIYEQYF. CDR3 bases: TGTGCCAGCAGTCCATCTAGGTTTGGGGACACAATATACGAGCAGTACTTC.